Following are 7 T cell receptor beta chains from one sample sequenced in a study of cytomegalovirus exposure and HLA in healthy donors. With 60 Vbeta and 13 Jbeta primers, the PCR was carried out. Clones were sequenced by immunoSEQ multiplex PCR, and TCRdb holds only the in-frame ones, with some missing. The data show more than 110,000 clones, around 79% seen once. The source material was PBMCs. These receptors all stem from a female donor in good health and CMV-seronegative.

The rearrangement joins TRBV2 to TRBJ2-5; 7 nucleotides agree with TRBD2. The CDR3 length is 14 residues. Germline V CDR1 and CDR2: SNHLY, FYNNEI. The junction had 8 bases not matched to a gene; V was cut back by 6 bases and J by 4 bases. In nucleotides, the CDR3 is TGTGCCAGCAGGGTCTTCGGCGGGAGAGAGACCCAGTACTTC. This encodes CASRVFGGRETQYF.

This chain joins TRBV5-1 and TRBJ2-7; TRBD1 is a possible D gene (6 bases). This CDR3 has 16 residues. The germline V and J ends were trimmed by 4 bases and 4 bases, with 21 bases remaining between them. In germline, CDR1 is SGHRS, CDR2 YFSETQ. The CDR3 nucleotides read TGCGCCAGCAGCAGTGGGGGCTCTGGGGCTAGGTACGAGCAGTACTTC. Translation gives CASSSGGSGARYEQYF.

The chain joins TRBV19 to TRBJ2-7; no definite D call. Germline V gene data show CDR1 as LNHDA and CDR2 as SQIVND (reference sequence). The CDR3 runs 14 residues. V was clipped by 7 bases and J by 7 bases, with 20 bases between them. The CDR3 reads CASILRDAFGEQYF. The CDR3 nucleotides read TGTGCCAGTATCCTTCGAGATGCCTTCGGGGAGCAGTACTTC.

This clone has only one observation. The chain uses TRBV28 and TRBJ2-2; TRBD1 matches at 8 bases. With V trimmed by 3 bases and J by 6 bases, 0 bases remained unmatched. Per germline, CDR1 MDHEN and CDR2 SYDVKM. The CDR3 consists of 13 residues. The CDR3, as DNA: TGTGCCAGCAGTTTGACAGGGGCCGGGGAGCTGTTTTTT. Translation gives CASSLTGAGELFF.

The chain couples TRBV28 to TRBJ1-4; D gene ambiguous. The CDR3 has 15 amino acids. Looked up from germline, CDR1 is MDHEN and CDR2 is SYDVKM. V was clipped by 6 bases and J by 8 bases, with 19 bases between them. CDR3 region: CASSYGLGIKEKLFF. The CDR3 nucleotides read TGTGCCAGCAGCTATGGACTGGGAATCAAGGAAAAACTGTTTTTT.

This clone has only a few counts. The chain couples TRBV2 to TRBJ1-4, with D possibly TRBD1 on 6 matching bases. Per germline, CDR1 SNHLY and CDR2 FYNNEI. CDR3 size: 14 residues. V lost 7 bases to trimming and J lost 7 bases, with 16 bases between them. This CDR3 reads CASNRLSGAEKLFF. The CDR3 DNA follows: TGTGCCAGCAACCGACTATCAGGGGCTGAAAAACTGTTTTTT.

Regarding this clone: Compared with germline, one end of the junction differs, possibly owing to a read error. The chain couples TRBV27 to TRBJ2-7, with 16 bases that match TRBD2. The CDR3 is 12 residues long. Germline V gene data show CDR1 as MNHEY and CDR2 as SMNVEV (reference sequence). Here the CDR3 reads CGAGLAGGPVLF. CDR3 coding DNA: TGTGGCGCGGGACTAGCGGGAGGGCCGGTTCTATTC.